This T cell receptor beta chain derives from a study of blood T cell repertoires in COVID-19. The CDR3 runs 14 residues. The V end was cut by 8 bases, the J end by 5 bases, with 15 bases between. Looked up from germline, CDR1 is MDHEN and CDR2 is SYDVKM. Per the original methods: From reference gene primer amplification, estimates of nucleated cell counts were derived. Repertoires were generated with immunoSEQ multiplex PCR, while TCRdb's copy carries only in-frame clones and drops some. The V and J calls and clone size are taken from that table; D and trimming were inferred from the DNA. The data contain around 220,000 clones, approximately 79% of them singletons. This clone was counted a few times.

Sequenced sample: peripheral blood. The TCR originated in a middle-aged woman with active or convalescent COVID-19. The chain recombines TRBV28 with TRBJ2-2, with TRBD1 as a possible D gene (5 bases). CDR3 sequence (DNA): TGTGCCAGCCGGGCAGGGATCGTAACCGGGGAGCTGTTTTTT. Protein sequence: CASRAGIVTGELFF.